These T cell receptor beta chains were read from a single sample in a study of vaccination effects on CD4 cells after COVID-19. This table comes from immunoSEQ multiplex PCR, and its TCRdb copy is limited to in-frame clones, with some not included. The data contain approximately 26,000 clones, approximately 69% of them singletons. These receptors' targets are unknown. Sequencing was performed on CD4+ T cells from PBMCs cultured with SARS-CoV-2 spike peptides, taken after COVID-19 vaccination. These receptors all come from a human donor who received a COVID-19 vaccine. CDR3s leave out the opening cysteine and the closing phenylalanine or tryptophan.

v_gene	j_gene	CDR3aa
TRBV27	TRBJ2-1	ASSLSSTASSYNEQF
TRBV4-2	TRBJ2-1	ASSQDRERVGSYNEQF
TRBV10-1	TRBJ2-7	ASSNSGRAVGEQY
TRBV3-1/TRBV3-2	TRBJ1-3	ASSPSIGSGNTIY
TRBV25-1	TRBJ1-1	ASSEWGNTEAF
TRBV11-3	TRBJ2-7	ASSLVYGYEQY
TRBV5-4	TRBJ2-1	ASSRTDRHEQF
TRBV28	TRBJ2-7	ASRPGTTYEQY
TRBV18	TRBJ2-5	ASSPVTGVGETQY
TRBV5-4	TRBJ2-6	ASSLVVSGANVLT
TRBV3-1/TRBV3-2	TRBJ1-2	ASSPTVSLGYT
TRBV6-9	TRBJ2-7	ASSYRNTGDYEQY
TRBV11-2	TRBJ2-3	ASSSVKGPGTQY
TRBV2	TRBJ2-2	ASRTSGIKAGELF
TRBV6-6	TRBJ2-7	ASSRRGGQREYEQY
TRBV5-1	TRBJ2-3	ASSFGASNRFTDTQY
TRBV27	TRBJ2-3	ASSHRGSTDTQY